Below are 21 T cell receptor beta chains sequenced from a single sample in a study of blood T cell repertoires in COVID-19. This table comes from immunoSEQ multiplex PCR, and its TCRdb copy is limited to in-frame clones, with some not included. Counted here are about 150,000 clones, 84% occurring once; the ten biggest clones make up about 2%. The specimen was peripheral blood. The receptors were gathered from a man between 70 and 80 years old with acute or convalescent COVID-19.

This chain connects TRBV19 to TRBJ2-7; 8 bases align to TRBD1. V was pared by 5 bases and J by 6 bases, with 12 bases of the junction left unmatched. This CDR3 contains 15 residues. The V gene's germline CDR1 is LNHDA and CDR2 SQIVND (reference sequence). The CDR3 coding sequence is TGTGCCAGTAGTTTCCTTGGACAGGGCGGGTCCGAGCAGTACTTC. Its translation is CASSFLGQGGSEQYF. Filled out from reference TRBV19 and TRBJ2-7, the complete variable domain reads DGGITQSPKYLFRKEGQNVTLSCEQNLNHDAMYWYRQDPGQGLRLIYYSQIVNDFQKGDIAEGYSVSREKKESFPLTVTSAQKNPTAFYLCASSFLGQGGSEQYFGPGTRLTVT.

The chain carries TRBV5-4 and TRBJ2-3, with 7 bases identical to TRBD1. CDR3 size: 13 residues. The junction had 0 bases not matched to a gene; V was cut back by 1 base and J by 4 bases. Germline CDR1 is SGHNT and CDR2 is YYREEE (reference sequence). The chain's CDR3 is CASSLQGADTQYF. CDR3 nucleotide sequence: TGTGCCAGCAGCTTGCAGGGGGCAGATACGCAGTATTTT.

This chain links TRBV3-1 (or the pseudogene TRBV3-2) with TRBJ2-2; perhaps TRBD1 as D (5 bases). This CDR3 has 15 residues. V dropped 1 base and J dropped 5 bases, with 11 bases sitting between them. Germline CDR1 and CDR2: LGHDT and YNNKEL (reference sequence). The CDR3 loop reads CASSQGPQGTGELFF. The DNA of the CDR3 is TGTGCCAGCAGCCAAGGTCCTCAGGGAACCGGGGAGCTGTTTTTT.

This sequence joins TRBV7-2 and TRBJ1-2, with D maybe TRBD1 (6 bases). CDR3 length: 11 residues. Germline CDR1 SGHTA, CDR2 FQGNSA. The V gene lost 7 bases and the J gene lost 7 bases, with 10 bases spanning the gap. This CDR3 reads CASNRAGGYTF. The CDR3 nucleotides are TGTGCCAGCAACAGGGCAGGTGGCTACACCTTC.

V usage is TRBV19 and J usage is TRBJ2-1; no clear D. The germline gives CDR1 LNHDA, CDR2 SQIVND (reference sequence). V shed 3 bases and J shed 0 bases, with 12 bases lying between them. This CDR3 comprises 16 residues. The CDR3 is CASSIWAPSSYNEQFF. Written as DNA, the CDR3 is TGTGCCAGTAGTATCTGGGCACCGAGCTCCTACAATGAGCAGTTCTTC.

CDR3 coding DNA: TGTGCCAGCAGCTTCCGGACAGGGAGGAACACTGAAGCTTTCTTT. Its protein product is CASSFRTGRNTEAFF. J is TRBJ1-1 and V is TRBV7-9; 8 positions agree with TRBD1. The CDR3 spans 15 residues. With 3 bases clipped from V and 1 base from J, the junction kept 4 bases outside the gene matches. Germline V lookup: CDR1 SEHNR, CDR2 FQNEAQ (reference sequence).

The chain links TRBV9 to TRBJ1-6, with 7 bases aligning to TRBD1. The CDR3 has 14 residues. J was trimmed by 10 bases and V by 4 bases; bases with no gene match: 8. The V gene's germline CDR1 is SGDLS and CDR2 YYNGEE. The CDR3 coding sequence is TGTGCCAGCAGCTCGCGACAGGGCTCCTCACCCCTCCACTTT. The encoded protein is CASSSRQGSSPLHF.

The rearrangement uses TRBV28 and TRBJ1-2; the match to TRBD1 covers 7 bases. The CDR3 runs to 14 residues. The V segment lost 2 bases and the J segment 3 bases; nucleotides outside the gene matches: 3. Germline values: CDR1 MDHEN, CDR2 SYDVKM. The CDR3, as DNA: TGTGCCAGCAGTTTACTAGGGGGCGACTATGGCTACACCTTC. It translates to CASSLLGGDYGYTF.

This sequence joins TRBV7-3 and TRBJ2-2; D perhaps matches TRBD1 (5 bases). CDR1 SGHTA and CDR2 FQGTGA come from the germline V gene. The V end lost 0 bases, the J end lost 1 base, and 6 bases lay between the germline ends. The CDR3 covers 15 residues. The CDR3: CASSLTRENTGELFF. DNA for the CDR3: TGTGCCAGCAGCTTAACCAGGGAGAACACCGGGGAGCTGTTTTTT.

V is TRBV3-1 (or the pseudogene TRBV3-2) and J is TRBJ1-1; D gene ambiguous. V lost 4 bases, J lost 5 bases, and 5 bases lay in between. The CDR3 loop spans 11 amino acids. Per germline, CDR1 LGHDT and CDR2 YNNKEL (reference sequence). DNA of the CDR3: TGTGCCAGCAGCCCGGGGACTGAAGCTTTCTTT. Amino acid sequence: CASSPGTEAFF.

The chain has TRBV18 and TRBJ1-1; no definite D call. Trimming left V 2 bases short and J 0 bases short, with 7 bases between. The CDR3 spans 14 residues. Per germline, CDR1 KGHSH and CDR2 LQKENI. In nucleotides, the CDR3 is TGTGCCAGCTCACCAGACTATATGAACACTGAAGCTTTCTTT. It yields the protein CASSPDYMNTEAFF.

V usage is TRBV10-3 and J usage is TRBJ1-1; D is unclear. V was clipped by 11 bases and J by 1 base, with 14 bases between them. CDR1 and CDR2 (germline): ENHRY, SYGVKD. The CDR3 sequence is 13 residues long. In DNA form, the CDR3 reads TGTGCCTCCCAGTTTGCGGAGAACACTGAAGCTTTCTTT. Protein sequence: CASQFAENTEAFF.

The V call is TRBV30, the J call TRBJ2-1; no clear D. CDR1 and CDR2 from the germline V gene are GTSNPN and SVGIG (reference sequence). The CDR3 has 13 residues. Trimming cost V 3 bases and J 2 bases, with 8 bases left between them. CDR3: CAWSLGPYNEQFF. The CDR3 coding sequence is TGTGCCTGGAGCCTAGGCCCCTACAATGAGCAGTTCTTC.

The rearrangement links TRBV27 to TRBJ2-7; the match to TRBD1 covers 12 bases. Germline V gene lookup returns CDR1 MNHEY and CDR2 SMNVEV (reference sequence). CDR3 length equals 15 residues. Trimming removed 4 bases from V and 7 bases from J; junction bases left unmatched: 8. CDR3 loop: CASSSPGQGAREQYF. In DNA form, the CDR3 reads TGTGCCAGCAGTTCCCCGGGACAGGGGGCGCGTGAGCAGTACTTC.

The chain carries TRBV11-2 and TRBJ2-7; 10 bases are a match to TRBD1. Germline trimming cut 1 base from V and 4 bases from J; bases unmatched to any gene: 7. CDR1 and CDR2 (germline): SGHAT, FQNNGV. The CDR3 consists of 16 residues. For the CDR3, the DNA is TGTGCCAGCAGCTTAGCTCCGGACAGGGGGACGTACGAGCAGTACTTC. The encoded protein is CASSLAPDRGTYEQYF.

This chain links TRBV13 with TRBJ2-1; tentatively, D is TRBD1 (7 bases). V lost 4 bases and J lost 6, with 19 bases in between. Germline loops: CDR1 PRHDT, CDR2 FYEKMQ (reference sequence). The CDR3 totals 16 residues. CDR3 region: CASSSRLVQGGNEQFF. In nucleotides, the CDR3 is TGTGCCAGCAGCTCACGGCTAGTTCAGGGGGGCAATGAGCAGTTCTTC.

The chain uses TRBV5-1 and TRBJ2-1; D possibly corresponds to TRBD2 (7 bases). This CDR3 contains 16 residues. Trimming took 0 bases from V and 5 from J, leaving 15 bases between them. Germline CDR1 SGHRS, CDR2 YFSETQ. In nucleotides, the CDR3 is TGCGCCAGCAGCTTGGGACCCGGGGGGCCCCACAATGAGCAGTTCTTC. Encoded protein: CASSLGPGGPHNEQFF. Using reference TRBV5-1 and TRBJ2-1 for the parts outside the CDR3, the full variable domain is KAGVTQTPRYLIKTRGQQVTLSCSPISGHRSVSWYQQTPGQGLQFLFEYFSETQRNKGNFPGRFSGRQFSNSRSEMNVSTLELGDSALYLCASSLGPGGPHNEQFFGPGTRLTVL.

The chain's CDR3 is CASSPGTGFGELFF. The CDR3 coding sequence is TGTGCCAGCAGCCCCGGGACAGGGTTCGGGGAGCTGTTTTTT. The V call is TRBV3-1 (or the pseudogene TRBV3-2), the J call TRBJ2-2; 9 bases line up with TRBD1. CDR3 length: 14 residues. Germline V lookup: CDR1 LGHDT, CDR2 YNNKEL (reference sequence). With 4 bases clipped from V and 7 bases from J, the junction kept 4 bases outside the gene matches.

V and J are TRBV7-6 and TRBJ2-7; TRBD1 matches at 7 bases. The CDR3 spans 15 residues. Germline CDR1 reads SGHVS; CDR2 reads FNYEAQ. V trimming: 4 bases; J trimming: 2 bases; junction bases outside the gene matches: 8. CDR3 protein: CASSSSSTGPYEQYF. The DNA for the CDR3 is TGTGCCAGCAGCTCAAGCTCGACAGGGCCCTACGAGCAGTACTTC.

The chain employs TRBV27 and TRBJ2-1, with TRBD1 identical over 9 bases. The length of the CDR3 is 18 residues. The germline gives CDR1 MNHEY, CDR2 SMNVEV (reference sequence). With V trimmed by 0 bases and J by 4 bases, 10 bases remained unmatched. CDR3 in DNA: TGTGCCAGCAGTTTATCAGCTCGGTTGGGGACAGGGTACAATGAGCAGTTCTTC. It translates to CASSLSARLGTGYNEQFF.

V is TRBV19 and J is TRBJ1-2, with D perhaps matching TRBD1 (5 bases). Germline V gives CDR1 LNHDA, CDR2 SQIVND (reference sequence). The CDR3 covers 12 residues. Trimming removed 4 bases from V and 8 bases from J, with 11 bases in between. CDR3 residues: CASSTTGIGYTF. The CDR3, as DNA: TGTGCCAGTAGTACAACAGGTATCGGCTACACCTTC.